This TCR beta chain comes out of a study of control samples from healthy donors and cancer patients. Some clones are missing from TCRdb's copy, which holds only in-frame ones; the method was immunoSEQ multiplex PCR. The table records roughly 48,000 clones, approximately 89% of them present only once. Trimming removed 0 bases at V and 8 bases at J, with 8 bases between. Looked up from germline, CDR1 is SGHDT and CDR2 is YYEEEE. The CDR3 is 13 residues long. The chain is built from TRBV5-6 and TRBJ1-4, with D unresolved. Sequenced material: PBMCs. This clonotype was sampled from a woman in her thirties or forties with head and neck cancer. The DNA of the CDR3 is TGTGCCAGCAGCTTGGTGAGGGAAGAAAAACTGTTTTTT. Its translation is CASSLVREEKLFF.